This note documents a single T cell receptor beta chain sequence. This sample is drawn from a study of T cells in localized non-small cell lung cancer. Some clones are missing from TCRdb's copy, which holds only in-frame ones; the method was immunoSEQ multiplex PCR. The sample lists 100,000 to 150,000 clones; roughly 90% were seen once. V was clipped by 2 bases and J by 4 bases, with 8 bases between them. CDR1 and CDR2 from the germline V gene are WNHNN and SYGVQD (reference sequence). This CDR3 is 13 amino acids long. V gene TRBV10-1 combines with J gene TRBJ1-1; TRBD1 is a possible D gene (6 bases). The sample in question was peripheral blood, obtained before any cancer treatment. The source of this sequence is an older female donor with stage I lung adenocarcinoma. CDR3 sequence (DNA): TGCGCCAGCAGTGAGAACAGGGCCACTGAAGCTTTCTTT. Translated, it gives CASSENRATEAFF.